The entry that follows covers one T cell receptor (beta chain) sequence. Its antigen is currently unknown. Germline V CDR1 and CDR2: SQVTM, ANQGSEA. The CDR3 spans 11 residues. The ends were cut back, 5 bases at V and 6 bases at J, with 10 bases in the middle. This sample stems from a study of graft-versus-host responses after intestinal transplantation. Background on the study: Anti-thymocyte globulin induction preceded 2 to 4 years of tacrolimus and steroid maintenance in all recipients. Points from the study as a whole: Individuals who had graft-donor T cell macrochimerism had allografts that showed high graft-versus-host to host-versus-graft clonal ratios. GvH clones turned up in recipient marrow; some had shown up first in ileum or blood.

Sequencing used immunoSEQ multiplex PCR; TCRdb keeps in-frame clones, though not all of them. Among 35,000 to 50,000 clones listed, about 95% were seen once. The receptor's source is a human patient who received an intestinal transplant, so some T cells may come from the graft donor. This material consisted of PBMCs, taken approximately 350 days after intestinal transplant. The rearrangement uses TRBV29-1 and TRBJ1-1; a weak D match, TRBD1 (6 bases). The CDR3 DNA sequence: TGCAGCGTTCAGGGGACCGCTGAAGCTTTCTTT. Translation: CSVQGTAEAFF.